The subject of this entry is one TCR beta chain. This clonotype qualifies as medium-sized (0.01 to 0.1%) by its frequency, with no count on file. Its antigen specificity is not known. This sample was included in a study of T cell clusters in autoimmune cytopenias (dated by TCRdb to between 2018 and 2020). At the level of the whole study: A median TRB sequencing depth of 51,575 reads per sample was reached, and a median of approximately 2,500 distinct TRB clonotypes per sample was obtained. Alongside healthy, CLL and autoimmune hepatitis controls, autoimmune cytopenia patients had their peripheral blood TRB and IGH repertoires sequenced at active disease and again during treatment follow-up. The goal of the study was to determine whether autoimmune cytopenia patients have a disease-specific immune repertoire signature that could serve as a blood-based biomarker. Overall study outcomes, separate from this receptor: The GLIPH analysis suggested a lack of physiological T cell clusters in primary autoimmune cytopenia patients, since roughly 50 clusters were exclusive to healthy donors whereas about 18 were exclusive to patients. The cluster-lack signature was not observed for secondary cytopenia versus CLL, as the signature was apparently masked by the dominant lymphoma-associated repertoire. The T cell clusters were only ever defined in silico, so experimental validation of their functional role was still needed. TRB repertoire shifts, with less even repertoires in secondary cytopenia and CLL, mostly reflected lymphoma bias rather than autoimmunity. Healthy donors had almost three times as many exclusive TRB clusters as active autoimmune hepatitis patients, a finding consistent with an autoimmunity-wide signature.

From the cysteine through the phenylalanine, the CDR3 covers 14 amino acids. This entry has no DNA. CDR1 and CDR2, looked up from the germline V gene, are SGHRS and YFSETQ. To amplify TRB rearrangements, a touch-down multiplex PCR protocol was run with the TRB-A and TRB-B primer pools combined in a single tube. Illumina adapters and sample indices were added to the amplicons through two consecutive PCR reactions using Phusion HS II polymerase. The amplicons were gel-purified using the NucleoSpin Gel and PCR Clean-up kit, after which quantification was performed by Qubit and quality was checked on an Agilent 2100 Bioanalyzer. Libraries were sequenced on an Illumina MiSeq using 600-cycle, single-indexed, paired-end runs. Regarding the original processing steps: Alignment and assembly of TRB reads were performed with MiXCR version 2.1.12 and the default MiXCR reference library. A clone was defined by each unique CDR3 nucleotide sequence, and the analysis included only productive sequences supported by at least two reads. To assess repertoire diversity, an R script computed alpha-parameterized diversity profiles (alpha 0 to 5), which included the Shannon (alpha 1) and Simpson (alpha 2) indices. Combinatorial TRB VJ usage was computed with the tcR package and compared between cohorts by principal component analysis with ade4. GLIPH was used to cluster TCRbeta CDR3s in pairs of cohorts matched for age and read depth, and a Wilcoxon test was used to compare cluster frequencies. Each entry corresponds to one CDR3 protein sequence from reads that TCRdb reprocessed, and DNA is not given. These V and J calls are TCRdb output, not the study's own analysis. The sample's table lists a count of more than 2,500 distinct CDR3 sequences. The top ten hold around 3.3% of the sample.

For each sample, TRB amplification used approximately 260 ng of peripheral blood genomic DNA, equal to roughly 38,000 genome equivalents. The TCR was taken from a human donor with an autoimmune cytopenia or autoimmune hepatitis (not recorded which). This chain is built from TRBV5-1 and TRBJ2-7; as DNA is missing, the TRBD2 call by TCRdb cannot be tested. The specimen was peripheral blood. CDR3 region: CASSLGLAVDEQYF.